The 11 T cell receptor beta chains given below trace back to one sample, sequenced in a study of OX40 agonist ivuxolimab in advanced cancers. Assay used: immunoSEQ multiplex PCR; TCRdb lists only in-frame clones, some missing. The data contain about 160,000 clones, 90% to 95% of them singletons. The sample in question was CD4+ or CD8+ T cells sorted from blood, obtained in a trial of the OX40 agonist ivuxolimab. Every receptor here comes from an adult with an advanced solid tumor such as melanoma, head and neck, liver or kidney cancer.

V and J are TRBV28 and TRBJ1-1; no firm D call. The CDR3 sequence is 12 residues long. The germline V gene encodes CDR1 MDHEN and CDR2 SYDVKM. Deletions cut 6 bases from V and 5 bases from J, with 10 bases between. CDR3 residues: CASSYVGTEAFF. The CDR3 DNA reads TGTGCCAGCAGCTATGTAGGGACTGAAGCTTTCTTT.

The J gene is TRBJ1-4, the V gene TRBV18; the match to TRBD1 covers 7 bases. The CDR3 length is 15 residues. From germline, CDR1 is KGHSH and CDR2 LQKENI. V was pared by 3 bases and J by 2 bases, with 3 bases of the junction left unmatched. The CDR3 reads CASSPRGPTNEKLFF. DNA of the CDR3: TGTGCCAGCTCACCGAGGGGGCCCACTAATGAAAAACTGTTTTTT.

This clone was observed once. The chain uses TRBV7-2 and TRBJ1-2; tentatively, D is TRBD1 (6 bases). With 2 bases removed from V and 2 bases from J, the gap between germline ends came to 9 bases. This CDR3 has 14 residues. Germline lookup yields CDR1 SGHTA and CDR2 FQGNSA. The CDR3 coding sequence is TGTGCCAGCAGCTTACCAGGGGCGAACTATGGCTACACCTTC. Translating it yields CASSLPGANYGYTF. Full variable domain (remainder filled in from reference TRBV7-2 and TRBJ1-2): GAGVSQSPSNKVTEKGKDVELRCDPISGHTALYWYRQSLGQGLEFLIYFQGNSAPDKSGLPSDRFSAERTGGSVSTLTIQRTQQEDSAVYLCASSLPGANYGYTFGSGTRLTVV.

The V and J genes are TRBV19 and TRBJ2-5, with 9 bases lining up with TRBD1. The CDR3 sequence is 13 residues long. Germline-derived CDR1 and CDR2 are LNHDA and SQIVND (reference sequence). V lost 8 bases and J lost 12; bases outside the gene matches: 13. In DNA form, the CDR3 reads TGTGCCAGTGGGAGCGGGACAGGGCCTTCAAAGTACTTC. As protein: CASGSGTGPSKYF.

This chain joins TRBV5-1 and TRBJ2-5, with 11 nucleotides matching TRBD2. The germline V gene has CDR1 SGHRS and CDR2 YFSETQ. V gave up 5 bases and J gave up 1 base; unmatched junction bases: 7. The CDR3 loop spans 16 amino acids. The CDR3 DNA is TGCGCCAGCAGATCCGGGACTAGCGGATTCCAAGAGACCCAGTACTTC. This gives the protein CASRSGTSGFQETQYF. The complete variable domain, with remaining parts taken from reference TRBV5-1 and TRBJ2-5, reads KAGVTQTPRYLIKTRGQQVTLSCSPISGHRSVSWYQQTPGQGLQFLFEYFSETQRNKGNFPGRFSGRQFSNSRSEMNVSTLELGDSALYLCASRSGTSGFQETQYFGPGTRLLVL.

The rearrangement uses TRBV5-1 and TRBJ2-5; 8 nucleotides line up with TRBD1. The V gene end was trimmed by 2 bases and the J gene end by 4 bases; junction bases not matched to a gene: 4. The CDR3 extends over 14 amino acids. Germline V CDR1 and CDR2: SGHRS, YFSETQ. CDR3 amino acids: CASSLPGTGETQYF. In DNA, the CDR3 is TGCGCCAGCAGCTTACCGGGGACAGGAGAGACCCAGTACTTC.

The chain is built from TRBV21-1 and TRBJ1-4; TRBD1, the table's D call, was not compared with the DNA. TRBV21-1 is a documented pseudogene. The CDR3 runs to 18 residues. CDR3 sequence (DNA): TGTGCCAGCAGCAAAATAGGGGGCAACAGGGAATTGGGTGAAAAACTGTTTTTT. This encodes CASSKIGGNRELGEKLFF.

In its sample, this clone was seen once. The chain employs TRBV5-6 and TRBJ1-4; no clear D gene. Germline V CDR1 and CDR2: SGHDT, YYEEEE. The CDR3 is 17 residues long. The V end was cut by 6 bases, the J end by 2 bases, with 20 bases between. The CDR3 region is CASTSARRALTNEKLFF. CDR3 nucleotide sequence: TGTGCCAGCACCTCTGCTCGGAGGGCCTTGACTAATGAAAAACTGTTTTTT.

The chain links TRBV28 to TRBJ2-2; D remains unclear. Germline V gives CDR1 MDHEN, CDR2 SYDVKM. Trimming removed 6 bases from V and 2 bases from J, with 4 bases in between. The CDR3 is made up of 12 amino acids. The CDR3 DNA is TGTGCCAGCAGGGGAAACACCGGGGAGCTGTTTTTT. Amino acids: CASRGNTGELFF.

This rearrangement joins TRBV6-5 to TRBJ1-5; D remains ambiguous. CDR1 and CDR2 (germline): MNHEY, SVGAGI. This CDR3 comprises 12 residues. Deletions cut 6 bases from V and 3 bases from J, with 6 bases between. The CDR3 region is CASRRLNQPQHF. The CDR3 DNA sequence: TGTGCCAGCAGGCGCCTCAATCAGCCCCAGCATTTT.

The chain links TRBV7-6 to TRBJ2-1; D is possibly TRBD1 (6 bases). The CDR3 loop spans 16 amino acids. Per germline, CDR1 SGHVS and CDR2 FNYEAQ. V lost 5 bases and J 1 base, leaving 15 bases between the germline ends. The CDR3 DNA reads TGTGCCAGCAGCCTCTATCAGGGGAGTTCCTACAATGAGCAGTTCTTC. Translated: CASSLYQGSSYNEQFF.